Listed below are T cell receptor beta chains from one sample, sequenced in a study of cytomegalovirus exposure and HLA in healthy donors. The repertoire was sequenced with immunoSEQ multiplex PCR; TCRdb's copy has only in-frame clones and lacks some. The sample lists about 160,000 clones, around 77% occurring once. Sample: PBMCs. The receptors come from a man in his sixties in good health and CMV-seronegative. CDR3s include the opening cysteine and the closing phenylalanine or tryptophan. Fields, in order: D gene, V gene, clone size, J gene, CDR3 protein. The D gene is left open where the match is weak. Some rows mark clone size as missing; the rest say once, few, many or name a class of expanded clone.

TRBD1,TRBV27,-,TRBJ1-6,CASSPRQGSYNSPLHF
TRBD1,TRBV19,-,TRBJ1-2,CASSTGGAPYGYTF
-,TRBV10-2,-,TRBJ1-4,CASLSATNEKLFF
-,TRBV5-8,-,TRBJ1-4,CASSFFALQAATNEKLFF
-,TRBV12-5,-,-,CASGEDAGVREQYF
-,TRBV5-4,-,TRBJ2-1,CASSPAPESLEQFF
TRBD1,TRBV5-1,-,TRBJ1-2,CASSPILRGQGPPNYGYTF
-,TRBV5-8,-,TRBJ2-2,CASSLAPAGELFF
TRBD1,TRBV9,-,TRBJ1-1,CASSPTGGGGTEAFF
TRBD1,TRBV19,-,TRBJ2-7,CASSIARGQGRNEQYF
-,TRBV2,-,TRBJ2-1,CASSLAVPPNEQFF
-,TRBV28,-,TRBJ1-2,CASSQTGYGYTF
TRBD1,TRBV6-5,-,TRBJ1-1,CASTSQGADEAFF
TRBD1,TRBV29-1,-,TRBJ1-3,CSVGAGGRNTIYF
TRBD1,TRBV10-3,-,TRBJ1-1,CVSRGQGNTEAFF
TRBD1,TRBV30,-,TRBJ2-7,CATPGQSSYEQYF
TRBD1,TRBV6-5,-,TRBJ2-1,CASSSNSDRENEQFF
-,TRBV9,-,TRBJ2-1,CASSAQISYNEQFF
-,TRBV6-5,-,TRBJ2-7,CASSYFGTPYEQYF
-,TRBV7-7,-,TRBJ2-5,CASSRDRGETQYF
-,TRBV19,-,TRBJ2-5,CASRAGQAYQETQYF
-,TRBV5-6,-,TRBJ2-3,CASSHERGTDTQYF
-,TRBV19,-,TRBJ1-5,CASTNQGPSNQPQHF
TRBD1,TRBV29-1,once,TRBJ1-3,CSVTGTGENTIYF
TRBD1,TRBV7-9,-,TRBJ2-2,CSSSSPGQGAGELFF
TRBD2,TRBV9,-,TRBJ2-3,CASSGGGRAASTDTQYF
-,TRBV7-9,few,TRBJ1-2,CASSLDGVGGYTF